This entry lists 15 T cell receptor beta chains sequenced from one sample in a study of cytomegalovirus exposure and HLA in healthy donors. Vbeta (60) and Jbeta (13) primers were used in the PCR. The repertoire was sequenced with immunoSEQ multiplex PCR; TCRdb's copy has only in-frame clones and lacks some. The sample carries 150,000 to 200,000 clones, over 65% recorded once. Sequencing was carried out using PBMCs. The receptors derive from a female donor in good health and CMV-seronegative.

The V gene is TRBV18, the J gene TRBJ2-2, with 7 bases that match TRBD1. This CDR3 region has 17 residues. V trimming: 0 bases; J trimming: 6 bases; junction bases outside the gene matches: 10. The germline V gene encodes CDR1 KGHSH and CDR2 LQKENI. The CDR3 loop is CASSPPSQGYRAGELFF. The CDR3 nucleotides read TGTGCCAGCTCACCACCCTCACAGGGGTACCGGGCCGGGGAGCTGTTTTTT.

This clone was observed a few times. This chain connects TRBV5-6 to TRBJ2-1; D might be TRBD1 (6 bases). The CDR3 is 13 residues long. Trimming took 2 bases from V and 8 from J, leaving 11 bases between them. From germline, CDR1 is SGHDT and CDR2 YYEEEE. CDR3 DNA sequence: TGTGCCAGCAGCTTAAGTGGGGGCTATGAGCAGTTCTTC. Translated: CASSLSGGYEQFF.

The chain carries TRBV5-1 and TRBJ1-1; D is unresolved. The CDR3 extends over 11 amino acids. Trimming cost V 1 base and J 6 bases, with 4 bases left between them. Looked up from germline, CDR1 is SGHRS and CDR2 is YFSETQ. The CDR3 coding sequence is TGCGCCAGCAGCTTGTATCCTGAAGCTTTCTTT. This translates into CASSLYPEAFF.

This clone was seen a handful of times. J is TRBJ1-2 and V is TRBV5-5; D call uncertain. In germline, CDR1 is SGHKS, CDR2 YYEKEE (reference sequence). Trimming took 2 bases from V and 4 from J, leaving 12 bases between them. The CDR3 sequence is 14 residues long. CDR3 sequence reads: CASSFSLARYGYTF. The CDR3 nucleotides read TGTGCCAGCAGCTTCTCTCTAGCCCGCTATGGCTACACCTTC.

The rearrangement uses TRBV6-5 and TRBJ1-2, with TRBD1 identical over 8 bases. Trimming took 6 bases from V and 7 from J; bases not matched to a gene: 10. The germline V gene encodes CDR1 MNHEY and CDR2 SVGAGI. The CDR3 totals 14 residues. CDR3 nucleotides: TGTGCCAGCAGCCCCGGGCAGGGGGCTACTGGCTACACCTTC. Encoded protein: CASSPGQGATGYTF.

The chain employs TRBV9 and TRBJ1-1; 10 nucleotides align to TRBD1. Per germline, CDR1 SGDLS and CDR2 YYNGEE. This CDR3 has 18 amino acids. After removal of 0 bases from V and 8 bases from J, the junction contained 16 bases not matched to a gene. CDR3 region: CASSVGSGTGVGGREAFF. DNA for the CDR3: TGTGCCAGCAGCGTAGGTTCCGGGACAGGGGTTGGGGGTAGGGAAGCTTTCTTT.

V gene TRBV5-6 combines with J gene TRBJ1-5, with D unresolved. This CDR3 is built from 13 residues. Germline CDR1 reads SGHDT; CDR2 reads YYEEEE. Trimming shortened V by 4 bases and J by 6 bases, and 11 bases separated the two germline ends. This CDR3 reads CASSGPAGQPQHF. For the CDR3, the DNA is TGTGCCAGCAGCGGGCCGGCTGGTCAGCCCCAGCATTTT.

The chain carries TRBV7-8 and TRBJ2-7, with a weak D call TRBD2 (6 bases). V lost 5 bases and J lost 9, with 23 bases in between. The CDR3 totals 15 residues. The germline CDR1 and CDR2 sequences are SGHVS and FQNEAQ. CDR3 in DNA: TGTGCCAGCAGCCATGGAGCGCGCTCGGGGGACGGGCAGTACTTC. It is translated as CASSHGARSGDGQYF.

A remark on this clone: At one end the junction does not follow the germline gene, possibly because of a read error. The chain is built from TRBV5-4 and TRBJ2-5; TRBD2 matches at 11 bases. Germline CDR1 is SGHNT and CDR2 is YYREEE (reference sequence). The CDR3 has 15 amino acids. The CDR3 nucleotides read TGTACCAGCAGCTTGGGACTAGCGGACCAAGAGACCCAGTACTTC. It specifies CTSSLGLADQETQYF.

This clone has only a few counts. The V call is TRBV7-6, the J call TRBJ1-6; D is ambiguous. The ends were cut back, 10 bases at V and 5 bases at J, with 15 bases in the middle. CDR3 size: 14 residues. Germline loops: CDR1 SGHVS, CDR2 FNYEAQ. CDR3 nucleotides: TGTGCCATAAAAACCGGGTCTAATAATTCACCCCTCCACTTT. This sequence encodes CAIKTGSNNSPLHF. Together with reference TRBV7-6 and TRBJ1-6, the CDR3 gives the full variable domain: GAGVSQSPRYKVTKRGQDVALRCDPISGHVSLYWYRQALGQGPEFLTYFNYEAQQDKSGLPNDRFSAERPEGSISTLTIQRTEQRDSAMYRCAIKTGSNNSPLHFGNGTRLTVT.

The chain's CDR3 is CAWSQGQGASEQYF. DNA of the CDR3: TGTGCCTGGAGCCAGGGACAGGGGGCTAGTGAGCAGTACTTC. The V call is TRBV30, the J call TRBJ2-7, with 12 nucleotides matching TRBD1. V shed 3 bases and J 7 bases; nucleotides not matched to a gene: 7. The CDR3 extends over 14 amino acids. CDR1 is GTSNPN, CDR2 SVGIG, per germline (reference sequence).

The CDR3: CASSSRGQQYNSPLHF. The CDR3 coding sequence is TGTGCCAGCAGTTCCCGGGGACAGCAGTATAATTCACCCCTCCACTTT. V usage is TRBV6-5 and J usage is TRBJ1-6, with 7 bases aligning to TRBD1. V trimming: 4 bases; J trimming: 4 bases; junction bases outside the gene matches: 7. CDR1 MNHEY and CDR2 SVGAGI come from the germline V gene. The CDR3 runs to 16 residues.

CDR3 sequence reads: CASSRRTTDGELFF. The CDR3 DNA sequence: TGTGCCAGCAGCCGAAGGACTACGGACGGGGAGCTGTTTTTT. The V and J genes are TRBV4-2 and TRBJ2-2; tentatively, D is TRBD2 (6 bases). The CDR3 spans 14 residues. The V gene lost 4 bases and the J gene lost 7 bases, with 13 bases spanning the gap. Germline V gene sequence: CDR1 LGHNA, CDR2 YNFKEQ.

This chain joins TRBV7-9 and TRBJ2-1; 7 bases match TRBD2. Germline CDR1 reads SEHNR; CDR2 reads FQNEAQ (reference sequence). J lost 9 bases, V lost 4 bases, and 9 bases had no gene match. The CDR3 length is 14 residues. CDR3: CASSWGELASEQFF. The DNA for the CDR3 is TGTGCCAGCAGCTGGGGGGAACTAGCGTCTGAGCAGTTCTTC.

CDR3 nucleotide sequence: TGTGCCAGTAGCCGAAGAGACAGGGCCTTCCTAGATACGCAGTATTTT. Encoded protein: CASSRRDRAFLDTQYF. The chain recombines TRBV19 with TRBJ2-3, with 7 bases aligning to TRBD1. The ends lost 6 bases at V and 5 bases at J; junction bases unmatched: 14. Germline CDR1 LNHDA, CDR2 SQIVND (reference sequence). This CDR3 contains 16 residues.